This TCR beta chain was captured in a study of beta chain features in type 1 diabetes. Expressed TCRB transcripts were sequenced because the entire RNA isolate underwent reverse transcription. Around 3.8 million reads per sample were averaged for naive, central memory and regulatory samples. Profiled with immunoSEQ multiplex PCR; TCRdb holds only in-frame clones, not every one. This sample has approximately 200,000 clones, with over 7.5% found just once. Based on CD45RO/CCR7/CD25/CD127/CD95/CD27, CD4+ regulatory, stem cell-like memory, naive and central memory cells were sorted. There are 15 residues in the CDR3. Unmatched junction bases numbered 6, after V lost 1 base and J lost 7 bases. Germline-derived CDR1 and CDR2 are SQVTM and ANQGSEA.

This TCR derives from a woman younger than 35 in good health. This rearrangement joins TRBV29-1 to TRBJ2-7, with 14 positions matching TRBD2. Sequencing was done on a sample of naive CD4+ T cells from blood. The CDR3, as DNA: TGCAGCGTTGAAGGAGGGACTAGCGGGAGAGGGGAGCAGTACTTC. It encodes CSVEGGTSGRGEQYF.